The TCR beta chain under discussion was sequenced for a study of cytomegalovirus exposure and HLA in healthy donors. Some clones are missing from TCRdb's copy, which holds only in-frame ones; the method was immunoSEQ multiplex PCR. This sample has some 87,000 clones, with about 96% found just once. V was shortened by 2 bases and J by 6 bases, with 10 bases between the two germline ends. CDR3 length: 13 residues. Germline CDR1 MRHNA, CDR2 SNTAGT. The approximately 130-subject validation cohort, separate from the roughly 700-subject first cohort, included the donors. Study-level findings and limits: Under in vitro conditions, three CMV-associated chains were confirmed as specific for CMV antigens. Despite most TCR sequences being rare, some public TCRs occurred in many donors. Reported performance of the classifier showed diagnosis of cytomegalovirus status with high specificity and sensitivity.

Concerning this clone itself: Its antigen is unidentified.

This clonotype was obtained from a young woman in good health and CMV-seronegative. The chain links TRBV6-4 to TRBJ1-1; no reliable D call. The sequenced material came from PBMCs. The DNA of the CDR3 is TGTGCCAGCAGTGACGTCGGGAGTGCTGAAGCTTTCTTT. Its protein is CASSDVGSAEAFF.